These 11 T cell receptor beta chains were sequenced from one sample in a study of T-cell memory formation after mild COVID-19. TCRdb fed the 5' RACE reads into MiXCR, producing one record per CDR3 protein. The sample contains approximately 480,000 distinct CDR3 sequences, around a sixth of which appear only once. The specimen sequenced was PBMCs or a T cell subset sorted from them (not recorded which). The receptors come from an adult woman who had mild COVID-19 (a few samples of this study predate the infection). Cell type and time point are not known.

The chain recombines TRBV12-3 or TRBV12-4 with TRBJ2-4, with 12 positions matching TRBD2. CDR3 length equals 14 residues. With 5 bases clipped from V and 7 bases from J, the junction kept 3 bases outside the gene matches. CDR3 protein: CASSPTSGSNIQYF. The CDR3 DNA is TGTGCCAGCAGTCCGACTAGCGGGAGTAACATTCAGTACTTC.

This clonotype was observed a handful of times. The chain joins TRBV4-2 to TRBJ2-3, with D hard to call. This CDR3 has 19 residues. V lost 4 bases to trimming and J lost 3 bases, with 26 bases between them. Germline V gives CDR1 LGHNA, CDR2 YNFKEQ. The CDR3 protein is CASSRVGRDPTLNTDTQYF. The DNA of the CDR3 is TGTGCCAGCAGCCGAGTTGGGCGAGATCCCACCTTAAATACAGATACGCAGTATTTT.

This chain connects TRBV7-6 to TRBJ1-1; D is possibly TRBD1 (5 bases). The germline V gene encodes CDR1 SGHVS and CDR2 FNYEAQ. This CDR3 has 13 residues. Trimming stripped 3 bases from V and 4 bases from J, with 9 bases between. CDR3: CASSFVGGTEAFF. The CDR3 DNA reads as TGTGCCAGCAGCTTCGTCGGGGGCACTGAAGCTTTCTTT.

V usage is TRBV20-1 and J usage is TRBJ2-1; 15 bases match TRBD2. J gave up 4 bases and V 8 bases, and 12 bases lay outside the gene matches. The CDR3 consists of 17 residues. Per germline, CDR1 DFQATT and CDR2 SNEGSKA (reference sequence). The CDR3 sequence is CSTPVGLAGGPYNEQFF. CDR3 nucleotides: TGCAGTACCCCCGTTGGACTAGCGGGAGGGCCGTACAATGAGCAGTTCTTC.

This clonotype was seen only a few times. The chain couples TRBV7-9 to TRBJ2-3; 7 bases are a match to TRBD1. This CDR3 contains 16 residues. The germline V gene encodes CDR1 SEHNR and CDR2 FQNEAQ (reference sequence). The V gene end was trimmed by 6 bases and the J gene end by 4 bases; junction bases not matched to a gene: 13. The CDR3 DNA reads TGTGCCAGCAGATCACCACCCGGGACAGAGGCAGATACGCAGTATTTT. Translating gives CASRSPPGTEADTQYF.

The chain has TRBV6-5 and TRBJ2-7, with D possibly called TRBD1 or TRBD2 (5 bases each). Germline CDR1 and CDR2: MNHEY and SVGAGI. The CDR3 covers 15 residues. V lost 0 bases to trimming and J lost 2 bases, with 11 bases between them. CDR3 sequence: CASSYSDWGTYEQYF. CDR3 nucleotide sequence: TGTGCCAGCAGTTACTCGGACTGGGGGACCTACGAGCAGTACTTC.

The chain is built from TRBV29-1 and TRBJ2-5; no firm D call. Deletions cut 2 bases from V and 5 bases from J, with 9 bases between. Per the germline V gene, CDR1 is SQVTM and CDR2 is ANQGSEA. The CDR3 runs to 12 residues. The DNA of the CDR3 is TGCAGCGTTGAATGGAACGGGGAGACCCAGTACTTC. This gives the protein CSVEWNGETQYF. The full variable domain, in which reference TRBV29-1 and TRBJ2-5 provide the parts outside the CDR3, is SAVISQKPSRDICQRGTSLTIQCQVDSQVTMMFWYRQQPGQSLTLIATANQGSEATYESGFVIDKFPISRPNLTFSTLTVSNMSPEDSSIYLCSVEWNGETQYFGPGTRLLVL.

This rearrangement joins TRBV18 to TRBJ1-2; tentative D call: TRBD1 (5 bases). Germline V gene lookup returns CDR1 KGHSH and CDR2 LQKENI. This CDR3 is built from 12 residues. Trimming removed 3 bases at V and 8 bases at J, with 10 bases between. The chain's CDR3 is CASSPQGVGYTF. The CDR3 DNA sequence: TGTGCCAGCTCACCGCAGGGCGTAGGCTACACCTTC.

The chain combines TRBV18 with TRBJ1-2; D gene uncertain. V lost 0 bases to trimming and J lost 3 bases, with 11 bases between them. The CDR3 contains 15 residues. Per germline, CDR1 KGHSH and CDR2 LQKENI. The CDR3 DNA is TGTGCCAGCTCACCACCGGCACAGCCTTACTATGGCTACACCTTC. This gives the protein CASSPPAQPYYGYTF.

There are a few counts of this clonotype. This sequence joins TRBV5-1 and TRBJ2-5; D is unresolved. Germline V gene sequence: CDR1 SGHRS, CDR2 YFSETQ. The germline V and J ends were trimmed by 0 bases and 7 bases, with 10 bases remaining between them. The CDR3 sequence is 13 residues long. DNA of the CDR3: TGCGCCAGCAGCTTGGAAGCCACCGGGACCCAGTACTTC. This encodes CASSLEATGTQYF.

This clonotype was seen more than once but under ten times. The genes are TRBV5-1 and TRBJ2-1; D remains unclear. This CDR3 contains 15 residues. Trimming shortened V by 2 bases and J by 0 bases, and 9 bases separated the two germline ends. Germline V gene data show CDR1 as SGHRS and CDR2 as YFSETQ. DNA for the CDR3: TGCGCCAGCAGCTTCACTCGGAGCTCCTACAATGAGCAGTTCTTC. Protein sequence: CASSFTRSSYNEQFF.